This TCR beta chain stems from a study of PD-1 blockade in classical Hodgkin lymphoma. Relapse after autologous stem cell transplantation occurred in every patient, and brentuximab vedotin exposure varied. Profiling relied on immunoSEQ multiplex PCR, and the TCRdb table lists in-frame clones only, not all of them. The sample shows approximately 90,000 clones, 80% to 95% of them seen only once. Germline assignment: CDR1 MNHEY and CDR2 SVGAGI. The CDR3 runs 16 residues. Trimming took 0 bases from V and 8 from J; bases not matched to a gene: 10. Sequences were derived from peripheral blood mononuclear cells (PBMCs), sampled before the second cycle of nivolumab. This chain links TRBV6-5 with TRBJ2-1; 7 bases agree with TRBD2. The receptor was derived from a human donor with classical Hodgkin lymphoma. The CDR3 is CASSYSRTRGSYEQFF. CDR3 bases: TGTGCCAGCAGTTACTCGAGGACTAGAGGAAGCTATGAGCAGTTCTTC.